The 8 T cell receptor beta chains below come from one sample, sequenced in a study of blood T cell repertoires in COVID-19. Sequencing was performed with immunoSEQ multiplex PCR; in TCRdb, only in-frame clones are kept and a portion is missing. The sample includes about 320,000 clones, less than 85% of them seen just once. The source material was PBMCs or T cells enriched from blood (not recorded which). These receptor sequences come from a woman in her twenties or thirties who had been exposed to COVID-19.

This sequence joins TRBV28 and TRBJ2-7; TRBD1 aligns across 8 bases. V shed 6 bases, J shed 0 bases, and the junction held 7 bases outside the gene matches. CDR3 size: 15 residues. CDR1 MDHEN and CDR2 SYDVKM come from the germline V gene. The CDR3 loop is CASRGTGQSSYEQYF. Written as DNA, the CDR3 is TGTGCCAGCAGAGGGACAGGACAGAGCTCCTACGAGCAGTACTTC.

The chain carries TRBV7-2 and TRBJ2-7; TRBD2 is a possible D gene (6 bases). Germline CDR1 and CDR2: SGHTA and FQGNSA. V lost 4 bases and J lost 0, with 13 bases in between. The CDR3 consists of 15 residues. The DNA of the CDR3 is TGTGCCAGCAGCTCCGGGGAGGAAGGCTCCTACGAGCAGTACTTC. Its protein is CASSSGEEGSYEQYF.

CDR3 coding DNA: TGTGCCAGCCTCCCGACAGTTCCTAACTATGGCTACACCTTC. This translates into CASLPTVPNYGYTF. This chain uses TRBV28 with TRBJ1-2, with D possibly being TRBD1 (5 bases). Germline CDR1 reads MDHEN; CDR2 reads SYDVKM. CDR3 length equals 14 residues. The V gene lost 8 bases and the J gene lost 0 bases, with 13 bases spanning the gap.

The chain uses TRBV4-3 and TRBJ1-4; no firm D call. CDR1 and CDR2 from the germline V gene are LGHNA and YSLEER. This CDR3 is 16 amino acids long. V lost 1 base to trimming and J lost 0 bases, with 9 bases between them. Here the CDR3 reads CASSQGSSTTNEKLFF. CDR3 DNA sequence: TGCGCCAGCAGCCAAGGAAGTAGTACAACTAATGAAAAACTGTTTTTT.

The chain links TRBV19 to TRBJ1-1; perhaps TRBD1 as D (5 bases). Germline V CDR1 and CDR2: LNHDA, SQIVND (reference sequence). V dropped 1 base and J dropped 4 bases, with 10 bases sitting between them. The length of the CDR3 is 14 residues. The CDR3 region is CASSIAGEGTEAFF. The CDR3 region has the DNA TGTGCCAGTAGTATAGCGGGGGAGGGCACTGAAGCTTTCTTT.

As for this clone: Other DNA variants within this sample encode the same CDR3. The chain has TRBV18 and TRBJ1-1; 7 nucleotides agree with TRBD1. Losses at the gene ends were 1 base for V and 2 bases for J; bases not matched to a gene: 1. Germline V gene data show CDR1 as KGHSH and CDR2 as LQKENI. The CDR3 runs 14 residues. CDR3 region: CASSPRQGNTEAFF. In nucleotides, the CDR3 is TGTGCCAGCTCACCACGACAGGGAAACACTGAAGCTTTCTTT. The whole variable domain, remainder taken from reference TRBV18 and TRBJ1-1, is NAGVMQNPRHLVRRRGQEARLRCSPMKGHSHVYWYRQLPEEGLKFMVYLQKENIIDESGMPKERFSAEFPKEGPSILRIQQVVRGDSAAYFCASSPRQGNTEAFFGQGTRLTVV.

This chain links TRBV3-1 (or the pseudogene TRBV3-2) with TRBJ2-7, with 7 nucleotides matching TRBD2. The CDR3 covers 13 residues. In germline, CDR1 is LGHDT, CDR2 YNNKEL (reference sequence). With 4 bases clipped from V and 6 bases from J, the junction kept 6 bases outside the gene matches. The CDR3 loop reads CASSLTSRTEQYF. CDR3 DNA: TGTGCCAGCAGCCTGACTAGCCGTACCGAGCAGTACTTC.

The CDR3 protein is CASSPGTSGIPETQYF. CDR3 coding DNA: TGTGCCAGCAGCCCGGGGACTAGCGGGATCCCAGAGACCCAGTACTTC. This chain joins TRBV7-2 and TRBJ2-5; 13 bases agree with TRBD2. V shed 5 bases, J shed 4 bases, and the junction held 7 bases outside the gene matches. The CDR3 consists of 16 residues. Germline-derived CDR1 and CDR2 are SGHTA and FQGNSA. Filled out from reference TRBV7-2 and TRBJ2-5, the complete variable domain reads GAGVSQSPSNKVTEKGKDVELRCDPISGHTALYWYRQSLGQGLEFLIYFQGNSAPDKSGLPSDRFSAERTGGSVSTLTIQRTQQEDSAVYLCASSPGTSGIPETQYFGPGTRLLVL.